Listed below are T cell receptor beta chains from one sample, sequenced in a study of cytomegalovirus exposure and HLA in healthy donors. The assay was immunoSEQ multiplex PCR, and TCRdb's table has in-frame clones only and misses some. Of about 190,000 clones listed, about 80% are singletons. Sequencing was carried out using PBMCs. Receptor source: a woman between 18 and 29 years old in good health and CMV-seropositive. Each CDR3 is given with its conserved first and last residue. D genes are given only for firm matches. Size values are once, few and many counts, or a class for expanded clones, and some rows have none.

j_call | clone_size | d_call | v_call | cdr3_aa | cdr3_nt
TRBJ2-7 | . | . | TRBV27 | CASKHPTSYEQYF | TGTGCCAGCAAACATCCAACCTCCTACGAGCAGTACTTC
TRBJ2-1 | . | TRBD1 | TRBV10-3 | CAIGRVGTGPNEQFF | TGTGCCATCGGGAGGGTCGGGACAGGGCCCAATGAGCAGTTCTTC
TRBJ1-1 | . | . | TRBV28 | CASTQHGVSTEAFF | TGTGCCAGCACCCAGCACGGGGTCAGCACTGAAGCTTTCTTT
TRBJ2-5 | . | TRBD2 | TRBV6-5 | CASSPGEGSETQYF | TGTGCCAGCAGTCCCGGGGAGGGGTCTGAGACCCAGTACTTC
TRBJ2-2 | . | . | TRBV9 | CASSVEHRTNTGELFF | TGTGCCAGCAGCGTAGAACACAGGACGAACACCGGGGAGCTGTTTTTT
TRBJ2-5 | once | . | TRBV28 | CASLWAGNVAGPRWETQYF | TGTGCCAGCCTCTGGGCGGGGAATGTGGCGGGGCCTCGGTGGGAGACCCAGTACTTC
TRBJ2-7 | . | TRBD2 | TRBV28 | CASSPNPRDYVSYEQYF | TGTGCCAGCAGTCCAAATCCCCGGGACTACGTCTCCTACGAGCAGTACTTC
TRBJ1-1 | . | TRBD1 | TRBV7-8 | CASSDRVNTEAFF | TGTGCCAGCAGTGACAGGGTGAACACTGAAGCTTTCTTT
TRBJ2-7 | . | TRBD2 | TRBV5-1 | CASSLGGGDSLAQYF | TGCGCCAGCAGCTTGGGCGGGGGGGACTCCTTAGCGCAGTACTTC
TRBJ2-3 | . | TRBD2 | TRBV5-1 | CASSLGAGGPTDTQYF | TGCGCCAGCAGCTTGGGGGCGGGGGGGCCCACAGATACGCAGTATTTT
TRBJ2-1 | . | . | TRBV21-1 | CASSLTGPGGGEGEQFF | TGTGCCAGCAGTCTAACAGGTCCTGGGGGCGGGGAGGGTGAGCAGTTCTTC
TRBJ2-2 | . | . | TRBV12-5 | CASGLVQAGGAGELFF | TGTGCTAGTGGTTTGGTACAGGCAGGCGGGGCCGGGGAGCTGTTTTTT
TRBJ2-3 | . | . | TRBV18 | CASSRTLSLTDTQYF | TGTGCCAGCTCGCGGACTCTTAGCCTCACAGATACGCAGTATTTT
TRBJ1-5 | once | . | TRBV2 | CASRSQGKGNQPQHF | TGTGCCAGCAGGAGCCAGGGGAAAGGCAATCAGCCCCAGCATTTT
TRBJ2-4 | once | . | TRBV4-3 | CASSPRLGLDIQYF | TGCGCCAGCAGCCCCCGTTTGGGCCTGGATATTCAGTACTTC
TRBJ2-7 | . | TRBD1 | TRBV2 | CASRIGQGSSYEQYF | TGTGCCAGCAGGATAGGACAGGGGAGCTCCTACGAGCAGTACTTC
TRBJ1-1 | . | . | TRBV18 | CASSYDRNTEAFF | TGTGCCAGCTCATACGACAGGAACACTGAAGCTTTCTTT
TRBJ1-1 | few | TRBD1 | TRBV25-1 | CASSDERGRNTEAFF | TGTGCCAGCAGTGATGAAAGGGGGCGCAACACTGAAGCTTTCTTT
TRBJ2-1 | few | TRBD1 | TRBV4-2 | CASSRDRGRGYNEQFF | TGTGCCAGCAGCCGCGACAGGGGACGAGGCTACAATGAGCAGTTCTTC
TRBJ1-5 | . | . | TRBV6-1 | CASSEARQGGRRQPQHF | TGTGCCAGCAGTGAAGCTAGGCAGGGTGGTAGAAGACAGCCCCAGCATTTT
TRBJ2-5 | . | TRBD2 | TRBV5-1 | CASSAIAGSKETQYF | TGCGCCAGCAGCGCCATAGCGGGGTCGAAAGAGACCCAGTACTTC
TRBJ1-4 | . | TRBD1 | TRBV9 | CASSGGQGGLATNEKLFF | TGTGCCAGCAGCGGGGGACAGGGAGGGCTTGCAACTAATGAAAAACTGTTTTTT
TRBJ1-4 | . | . | TRBV5-6 | CASSLGHSNEKLFF | TGTGCCAGCAGCTTGGGACATTCTAATGAAAAACTGTTTTTT
TRBJ1-1 | once | . | TRBV19 | CASVRGGTEAFF | TGTGCCAGTGTCCGAGGGGGCACTGAAGCTTTCTTT
TRBJ2-3 | . | TRBD2 | TRBV5-1 | CASSLGTSGGTDTQYF | TGCGCCAGCAGCTTGGGGACTAGCGGGGGCACAGATACGCAGTATTTT
TRBJ1-5 | . | TRBD1 | TRBV4-1 | CASSQVGQGRNQPQHF | TGCGCCAGCAGCCAAGTGGGACAGGGACGCAATCAGCCCCAGCATTTT
TRBJ2-3 | . | TRBD2 | TRBV6-1 | CASSEPGLAGGTQYF | TGTGCCAGCAGTGAACCCGGACTAGCTGGGGGTACGCAGTATTTT
TRBJ1-5 | . | . | TRBV7-9 | CASSYGGSNQPQHF | TGTGCCAGCAGCTATGGGGGGAGCAATCAGCCCCAGCATTTT
TRBJ2-5 | . | . | TRBV5-1 | CASSLTGLETQYF | TGCGCCAGCAGCTTGACAGGATTAGAGACCCAGTACTTC
TRBJ2-3 | . | . | TRBV6-5 | CASSYRAASTDTQYF | TGTGCCAGCAGTTACCGAGCGGCTAGCACAGATACGCAGTATTTT
TRBJ1-6 | . | TRBD1 | TRBV28 | CASSSSRGTGKDSPLHF | TGTGCCAGCAGTTCTTCAAGGGGGACAGGGAAGGATTCACCCCTCCACTTT
TRBJ1-6 | . | . | TRBV5-1 | CASSLDVPGFDSPLHF | TGCGCCAGCAGCTTGGATGTCCCAGGATTCGATTCACCCCTCCACTTT
TRBJ2-2 | . | . | TRBV11-2 | CASSLRVGAQPGELFF | TGTGCCAGCAGCTTACGCGTGGGGGCGCAACCCGGGGAGCTGTTTTTT
TRBJ2-3 | . | . | TRBV11-2 | CASSLDLGEYTDTQYF | TGTGCCAGCAGCTTAGATCTAGGAGAGTACACAGATACGCAGTATTTT
TRBJ2-2 | few | TRBD2 | TRBV9 | CASSVLAGGPGTGELFF | TGTGCCAGCAGCGTGTTAGCGGGGGGGCCGGGCACCGGGGAGCTGTTTTTT
TRBJ1-6 | once | . | TRBV19 | CASTRVGGQGSPLHF | TGTGCCAGTACTAGGGTCGGAGGGCAGGGCTCACCCCTCCACTTT
TRBJ2-1 | many | . | TRBV5-1 | CASSPDRTYNEQFF | TGCGCCAGCAGCCCCGACAGGACTTACAATGAGCAGTTCTTC
TRBJ2-7 | . | . | TRBV2 | CASSVEAGPSSDEQYF | TGTGCCAGCAGTGTTGAGGCAGGGCCCTCATCCGACGAGCAGTACTTC
TRBJ2-3 | . | TRBD2 | TRBV5-1 | CASSLGLAGSSTDTQYF | TGCGCCAGCAGCTTGGGACTAGCGGGGTCTAGCACAGATACGCAGTATTTT
TRBJ1-2 | . | TRBD1 | TRBV7-6 | CASSPGTGRLTNYGYTF | TGTGCCAGCAGCCCTGGGACAGGGCGGCTTACAAACTATGGCTACACCTTC
TRBJ1-3 | . | TRBD1 | TRBV2 | CASRAAGETGDANTIYF | TGTGCCAGCAGGGCCGCGGGAGAGACAGGGGATGCGAACACCATATATTTT
TRBJ1-6 | . | . | TRBV6-1 | CASSWQTYNSPLHF | TGTGCCAGCAGTTGGCAGACCTATAATTCACCCCTCCACTTT
TRBJ1-6 | . | . | TRBV4-3 | CASSQGGVNSPLHF | TGCGCCAGCAGCCAAGGGGGAGTGAATTCACCCCTCCACTTT
TRBJ1-4 | . | TRBD1 | TRBV5-6 | CASSPGDRPNEKLFF | TGTGCCAGCAGCCCCGGGGACAGACCTAATGAAAAACTGTTTTTT
TRBJ1-2 | . | TRBD1 | TRBV10-3 | CAISTTGVSGYTF | TGTGCCATCTCGACGACAGGGGTTAGTGGCTACACCTTC
TRBJ2-1 | . | . | TRBV6-4 | CASRSGSNEQFF | TGTGCCAGCAGATCGGGATCCAATGAGCAGTTCTTC
TRBJ2-7 | . | . | TRBV6-6 | CASSSSPYEQYF | TGTGCCAGCAGTTCCTCTCCATACGAGCAGTACTTC
TRBJ2-1 | . | TRBD2 | TRBV7-9 | CASSLISYAGEYNEQFF | TGTGCCAGCAGCTTAATCTCATATGCGGGGGAGTACAATGAGCAGTTCTTC
TRBJ2-6 | . | TRBD1 | TRBV18 | CASSGQGKAGANVLTF | TGTGCCAGCTCGGGACAGGGGAAAGCTGGGGCCAACGTCCTGACTTTC
TRBJ2-5 | once | . | TRBV30 | CAWSVGLLSGETQYF | TGTGCCTGGAGTGTTGGCCTTCTCTCAGGGGAGACCCAGTACTTC
TRBJ1-1 | . | . | TRBV7-9 | CASSLNRENTEAFF | TGTGCCAGCAGCTTAAACAGGGAGAACACTGAAGCTTTCTTT
TRBJ2-1 | . | TRBD1 | TRBV19 | CASSMGQGPNEQFF | TGTGCCAGTAGTATGGGACAGGGTCCCAATGAGCAGTTCTTC